This T cell receptor beta chain came from a study of T cell clonality in common variable immunodeficiency. Study-level results: Fewer TCRbeta clones were shared among CVID subjects than controls. Common variable immunodeficiency TCR beta sequences reportedly had fewer deletions and N-nucleotide insertions.

The germline gives CDR1 KGHSH, CDR2 LQKENI. The V and J ends lost 2 bases and 7 bases, in that order; junction bases with no gene match: 9. This CDR3 is 16 amino acids long. Turning to this clone: The antigen remains undetermined. The read ends 3 residues shy of where the CDR3 ends; the end is completed using the germline J gene.

The repertoire was sequenced with immunoSEQ multiplex PCR; TCRdb's copy has only in-frame clones and lacks some. Recorded here are fewer than 30,000 clones, none singletons. The genes are TRBV18 and TRBJ2-1; TRBD2 matches at 9 bases. The source is a human donor with common variable immunodeficiency. Sequencing input: peripheral blood mononuclear cells. The CDR3 protein is CASSPESGTSWNEQFF. The CDR3 DNA, read in part, is TGTGCCAGCTCACCAGAGAGCGGGACTAGCTGGAATGAG.